This TCR beta chain appears in the sequencing data of a study of blood T cell repertoires in COVID-19 (dated by TCRdb to about 2020). For the wider study: Samples covering the acute and convalescent phases of COVID-19 were provided by collaborators in the United States, Italy and Spain. The prospective study material was composed of cDNA or gDNA derived from T cells, B-cell-depleted T cells, or PBMCs. Subjects who had been exposed to COVID-19, were actively infected with it, or had recovered from it provided the deeply sampled blood TCRbeta repertoires that made up the dataset. The repertoires were released in a freely available public database meant as a resource for research on the immune response to SARS-CoV-2. The samples were drawn from the first 160 participants of the ongoing ImmuneRACE study and from 950 to 1,500 subjects provided by 6 global collaborators. Sample metadata almost always included a de-identified subject ID, COVID-19 status, age in years and sex. Where HLA class I and class II types were available, the types were taken from metadata supplied by the sample provider, not from assay-based typing.

Each collaborating institution followed its own protocols to collect whole blood in K2EDTA tubes. For TCRbeta analysis, collaborators shipped samples as frozen whole blood, isolated PBMCs, or DNA extracted from either of those sample types. Of note for this clone: What antigen it recognizes has not been identified. No base quality information exists; no much larger clone differs at one position.

Inclusive of the bounding cysteine and phenylalanine, the CDR3 is 16 residues long. Just the 48-base CDR3 DNA is kept, in frame starting at base 1. Looking up the germline V gene yields CDR1 SGDLS and CDR2 YYNGEE. For this chain, trimming is 0 bases at the V end and 3 bases at the J end, and the number of junction bases without a gene match is 4. Study-wide findings and limitations: The quantity of clinical and demographic metadata differed by source and by participant and was supplied without curation.

TCRbeta CDR3 regions were amplified from genomic DNA by means of the immunoSEQ Assay, a bias-controlled multiplex PCR. As for how the authors treated the data: The number of nucleated cells in each sample was estimated by amplification of reference gene primers within the assay. To quantify the absolute abundance of each unique TCRbeta CDR3 rearrangement, sequence reads were collapsed and filtered. For each sample, productive Simpson clonality was calculated by taking the square root of Simpson's diversity index across productive rearrangements. Not all clones reach the TCRdb copy of this immuneACCESS table, which keeps in-frame sequences only. Checked studies attribute under half of the gap to unresolved V genes and leave the rest unexplained. That table furnishes V, J and clone size, whereas the DNA furnished D and trimming. The sample records approximately 120,000 clones, over 75% of which are singletons. Of the sample, 1% to 1.5% falls within the top ten clones.

Sequences were obtained from peripheral blood. The receptor's source is a woman of 80 years or more with acute or convalescent COVID-19. The chain links TRBV9 with TRBJ2-2; 8 central bases correspond to TRBD1. The CDR3 loop reads CASSVALTGDTGELFF. The DNA reads TGTGCCAGCAGCGTAGCCCTGACAGGGGACACCGGGGAGCTGTTTTTT.